Each of the 22 T cell receptor beta chains below was sequenced from the same sample in a study of OX40 agonist ivuxolimab in advanced cancers. Assay: immunoSEQ multiplex PCR; the TCRdb copy retains only in-frame clones and omits some. The table lists some 80,000 clones, roughly 90% of them singletons, with about 8.6% in the top ten. The source was CD4+ or CD8+ T cells sorted from blood, collected in a trial of the OX40 agonist ivuxolimab. These receptors were obtained from an adult with an advanced solid tumor such as melanoma, head and neck, liver or kidney cancer.

This clone is judged medium-sized. The chain has TRBV7-6 and TRBJ2-7; possibly TRBD2 for D (6 bases). The germline gives CDR1 SGHVS, CDR2 FNYEAQ. V dropped 2 bases and J dropped 4 bases, with 12 bases sitting between them. The CDR3 contains 14 residues. CDR3 in DNA: TGTGCCAGCAGCTTAAGGGAGGTCGCGTACGAGCAGTACTTC. Translating it yields CASSLREVAYEQYF.

The chain couples TRBV29-1 to TRBJ2-7; TRBD2 is a possible D gene (5 bases). V was trimmed by 0 bases and J by 12 bases, leaving 15 bases between them. Germline-derived CDR1 and CDR2 are SQVTM and ANQGSEA. This CDR3 contains 12 residues. CDR3 sequence reads: CSVEDGASGSYF. Written as DNA, the CDR3 is TGCAGCGTTGAAGATGGAGCGTCGGGGTCGTACTTC.

The chain couples TRBV4-1 to TRBJ1-3, with 8 bases matching TRBD1. The CDR3 is made up of 17 amino acids. Germline V gene data show CDR1 as MGHRA and CDR2 as YSYEKL. V lost 0 bases, J lost 9 bases, and 13 bases stayed unmatched. CDR3 DNA sequence: TGCGCCAGCAGCCAAGATCCCTCCGGGACAGGACTAGTCACCATATATTTT. Its translation: CASSQDPSGTGLVTIYF.

The chain has TRBV11-2 and TRBJ1-1; D is perhaps TRBD1 (5 bases). With 5 bases removed from V and 10 bases from J, the gap between germline ends came to 23 bases. The CDR3 length is 15 residues. The germline CDR1 and CDR2 sequences are SGHAT and FQNNGV. The CDR3 DNA reads as TGTGCCAGCAGCCCGAGGGGCCTCGATTGGGGGGGAGCTTTCTTT. This gives the protein CASSPRGLDWGGAFF.

The V and J genes are TRBV6-5 and TRBJ2-7; D ambiguous. CDR1 and CDR2 from the germline V gene are MNHEY and SVGAGI. Trimming removed 6 bases at V and 0 bases at J, with 15 bases between. There are 15 residues in the CDR3. The CDR3 nucleotides are TGTGCCAGCAGCCCTGGACCCATGAGCTCCTACGAGCAGTACTTC. Translated, it gives CASSPGPMSSYEQYF.

This clone has just a few counts. CDR3 in DNA: TGTGCCAGCAGTTACGGGGCTTCCTACGAGCAGTACTTC. This codes for CASSYGASYEQYF. The rearrangement links TRBV6-5 to TRBJ2-7; tentative D call: TRBD1 (5 bases). CDR3 length equals 13 residues. Per the germline V gene, CDR1 is MNHEY and CDR2 is SVGAGI. V was clipped by 2 bases and J by 1 base, with 6 bases between them.

The chain combines TRBV5-1 with TRBJ1-2; no clear D gene. Germline V gene lookup returns CDR1 SGHRS and CDR2 YFSETQ. The CDR3 is made up of 16 amino acids. V was trimmed by 0 bases and J by 4 bases, leaving 16 bases between them. For the CDR3, the DNA is TGCGCCAGCAGCTTGGGCTCCAGTCCAGAGGCCTATGGCTACACCTTC. Translation gives CASSLGSSPEAYGYTF.

The gene calls are TRBV7-2 and TRBJ2-7; D is perhaps TRBD2 (7 bases). Per the germline V gene, CDR1 is SGHTA and CDR2 is FQGNSA. There are 18 residues in the CDR3. V gave up 2 bases and J gave up 2 bases, with 22 bases separating them. The CDR3 spells CASSLRGTIDRLAYEQYF. In DNA form, the CDR3 reads TGTGCCAGCAGCTTAAGGGGGACTATCGATCGACTTGCCTACGAGCAGTACTTC.

This chain connects TRBV9 to TRBJ2-7; 7 bases are shared with TRBD1. In germline, CDR1 is SGDLS, CDR2 YYNGEE. Trimming removed 4 bases from V and 4 bases from J; junction bases left unmatched: 8. CDR3 length equals 14 residues. CDR3 in DNA: TGTGCCAGCAGCCCCGAGGGACAGATGTACGAGCAGTACTTC. Amino acids: CASSPEGQMYEQYF.

The gene calls are TRBV9 and TRBJ2-7; TRBD2 aligns across 9 bases. This CDR3 contains 15 residues. The ends lost 0 bases at V and 2 bases at J; junction bases unmatched: 3. The germline gives CDR1 SGDLS, CDR2 YYNGEE. CDR3 bases: TGTGCCAGCAGCGTAGGGGTAGCGGGGGCCTACGAGCAGTACTTC. Its protein product is CASSVGVAGAYEQYF.

This clone has more than one count but fewer than ten. The chain is built from TRBV7-9 and TRBJ2-7; D gene ambiguous. The germline V and J ends were trimmed by 6 bases and 2 bases, with 5 bases remaining between them. Germline V lookup: CDR1 SEHNR, CDR2 FQNEAQ (reference sequence). This CDR3 has 11 residues. CDR3 residues: CASSPAYEQYF. The CDR3 coding sequence is TGTGCCAGCAGTCCGGCCTACGAGCAGTACTTC.

V is TRBV7-9 and J is TRBJ2-3, with a possible D match to TRBD1 (6 bases). The ends were cut back, 5 bases at V and 3 bases at J, with 15 bases in the middle. The CDR3 runs to 15 residues. CDR1 and CDR2 (germline): SEHNR, FQNEAQ (reference sequence). In nucleotides, the CDR3 is TGTGCCAGCAGCCCCGACAGGTTTAGTACAGATACGCAGTATTTT. Translation: CASSPDRFSTDTQYF.

The V and J genes are TRBV6-5 and TRBJ2-7, with D unclear. Germline CDR1 reads MNHEY; CDR2 reads SVGAGI. The CDR3 consists of 15 residues. Trimming removed 5 bases from V and 2 bases from J, with 16 bases in between. CDR3 protein: CASSPLMTLAYEQYF. Here the CDR3 DNA reads TGTGCCAGCAGTCCCCTGATGACCTTAGCCTACGAGCAGTACTTC.

Regarding this clone: The same CDR3 arises from other DNA sequences in this sample as well. The rearrangement uses TRBV6-6 and TRBJ1-1; D uncertain. Looked up from germline, CDR1 is MNHNY and CDR2 is SVGAGI (reference sequence). Trimming pared 0 bases from V and 4 bases from J, leaving 3 bases between. This CDR3 is built from 12 residues. CDR3 protein: CASSYSVTEAFF. In DNA form, the CDR3 reads TGTGCCAGCAGTTACTCGGTCACTGAAGCTTTCTTT.

This clone was seen a handful of times. The chain joins TRBV6-1 to TRBJ1-4, with TRBD1 identical over 7 bases. The junction had 8 bases not matched to a gene; V was cut back by 0 bases and J by 7 bases. Germline assignment: CDR1 MNHNS and CDR2 SASEGT. The CDR3 is 16 amino acids. In DNA, the CDR3 is TGTGCCAGCAGTGAAGCGCTGGGGGACAGTGGTGAAAAACTGTTTTTT. It translates to CASSEALGDSGEKLFF.

The chain carries TRBV11-2 and TRBJ2-5; the D gene could be TRBD1 or TRBD2 (5 bases each). The V gene's germline CDR1 is SGHAT and CDR2 FQNNGV. V lost 1 base and J 1 base, leaving 13 bases between the germline ends. This CDR3 is built from 16 residues. CDR3 bases: TGTGCCAGCAGCTTAGGGGACGTCGGAGCCCAAGAGACCCAGTACTTC. It encodes CASSLGDVGAQETQYF.

This chain connects TRBV9 to TRBJ2-7; no reliable D call. The CDR3 has 14 amino acids. Trimming stripped 0 bases from V and 3 bases from J, with 10 bases between. The germline CDR1 and CDR2 sequences are SGDLS and YYNGEE. CDR3 sequence: CASSVAGPGYEQYF. CDR3 nucleotide sequence: TGTGCCAGCAGCGTAGCAGGACCGGGCTACGAGCAGTACTTC.

This clone came up once. V gene TRBV5-6 combines with J gene TRBJ2-4; D is unresolved. Germline CDR1 SGHDT, CDR2 YYEEEE. Between the trimmed V and J ends, which lost 0 bases and 0 bases, there was a span of 10 bases. This CDR3 region has 16 residues. In DNA form, the CDR3 reads TGTGCCAGCAGCTTGGGACATACTCTAGCCAAAAACATTCAGTACTTC. Amino acids: CASSLGHTLAKNIQYF.

This clone showed up just once. The gene calls are TRBV11-3 and TRBJ2-1; either TRBD1 or TRBD2 may fit D (5 bases each). Germline loops: CDR1 SGHNT, CDR2 YENEEA. This CDR3 is built from 13 residues. V lost 1 base to trimming and J lost 8 bases, with 9 bases between them. In DNA form, the CDR3 reads TGTGCCAGCAGCTTAGGAGGGGACCATGAGCAGTTCTTC. Translation gives CASSLGGDHEQFF.

This chain links TRBV15 with TRBJ2-2; possibly TRBD1 for D (6 bases). The CDR3 is 14 amino acids. The V and J ends lost 0 bases and 7 bases respectively, with 9 bases between them. CDR1 is LNHNV, CDR2 YYDKDF, per germline (reference sequence). CDR3 sequence (DNA): TGTGCCACCAGCAGAGACAGGGGAATCGGGGAGCTGTTTTTT. Residues: CATSRDRGIGELFF. Together with reference TRBV15 and TRBJ2-2, the CDR3 gives the full variable domain: DAMVIQNPRYQVTQFGKPVTLSCSQTLNHNVMYWYQQKSSQAPKLLFHYYDKDFNNEADTPDNFQSRRPNTSFCFLDIRSPGLGDTAMYLCATSRDRGIGELFFGEGSRLTVL.

The chain combines TRBV6-5 with TRBJ2-7, with D tentatively TRBD2 (6 bases). CDR1 MNHEY and CDR2 SVGAGI come from the germline V gene. The length of the CDR3 is 13 residues. V was cut by 2 bases and J by 4 bases, with 9 bases left in between. The CDR3 DNA follows: TGTGCCAGCAGTTACGTGGAGGGGTACGAGCAGTACTTC. Residues: CASSYVEGYEQYF.

This clone has just one count. The chain combines TRBV6-5 with TRBJ2-5; D unresolved. Trimming stripped 6 bases from V and 2 bases from J, with 13 bases between. The V gene's germline CDR1 is MNHEY and CDR2 SVGAGI. CDR3 length: 14 amino acids. The CDR3 bases are TGTGCCAGCAGCGCCTACCGAATACAAGAGACCCAGTACTTC. Translating it yields CASSAYRIQETQYF.